This is a list of T cell receptor beta chains from one sample in a study of human T cells and chemical hapten exposure. TCRdb independently ran MiXCR on the RACE reads; one entry per CDR3 protein. The sample lists more than 250,000 distinct CDR3 sequences; about 9% were seen once. The sequenced sample was whole blood, obtained in connection with sensitization to the hapten diphenylcyclopropenone (DPC). The receptor set was obtained from a woman aged 40 to 50 with alopecia areata. Some clones in this sample may be carry-over from other donors' samples. Each CDR3 is given with its conserved first and last residue. The D gene is left open where the match is weak. Clone sizes are given selectively: once, few, many, or a class where the clone is expanded.

NA	TRBJ2-5	TRBV7-6	NA	CASSLAYGNQETQYF	TGTGCCAGCAGCTTAGCGTACGGGAACCAAGAGACCCAGTACTTC
NA	TRBJ2-3	TRBV7-3	few	CASSPGVGVADTQYF	TGTGCCAGCAGCCCTGGGGTAGGAGTAGCAGATACGCAGTATTTT
TRBD1	TRBJ2-1	TRBV5-1	many	CASSQGQTYNEQFF	TGCGCCAGCAGCCAGGGACAGACCTACAATGAGCAGTTCTTC
TRBD2	TRBJ2-7	TRBV4-3	many	CASSQLGTSGGWIPLYEQYF	TGCGCCAGCAGCCAACTTGGGACTAGCGGGGGATGGATCCCCCTCTACGAGCAGTACTTC
NA	TRBJ2-1	TRBV11-2	few	CASSLDMASSYNEQFF	TGTGCCAGCAGCCTCGACATGGCAAGCTCCTACAATGAGCAGTTCTTC
TRBD1	TRBJ1-5	TRBV7-8	few	CASSRDRSNQPQHF	TGTGCCAGCAGCCGGGACAGGAGCAATCAGCCCCAGCATTTT
TRBD2	TRBJ2-5	TRBV9	few	CASSVAAGGQETQYF	TGTGCCAGCAGCGTAGCTGCGGGAGGGCAAGAGACCCAGTACTTC
NA	TRBJ2-7	TRBV10-3	NA	CAISGNSDEQYF	TGTGCCATCAGTGGGAATTCAGACGAGCAGTACTTC
TRBD2	TRBJ2-1	TRBV5-1	few	CASSAAGENEQFF	TGCGCCAGCAGCGCCGCGGGAGAAAATGAGCAGTTCTTC
TRBD2	TRBJ2-5	TRBV24-1	NA	CATSDSRGAGETQYF	TGTGCCACCAGTGATTCGCGGGGGGCCGGAGAGACCCAGTACTTC
NA	TRBJ2-5	TRBV3-1	once	CASSPTGQKETQYF	TGTGCCAGCAGCCCGACCGGCCAAAAAGAGACCCAGTACTTC
NA	TRBJ2-2	TRBV29-1	NA	CSVSLTGELFF	TGCAGCGTTTCCCTCACCGGGGAGCTGTTTTTT
TRBD2	TRBJ2-3	TRBV5-1	NA	CASSLGLAGPFTDTQYF	TGCGCCAGCAGCTTGGGACTAGCGGGACCCTTCACAGATACGCAGTATTTT
NA	TRBJ2-3	TRBV6-5	few	CASSYSSVTDTQYF	TGTGCCAGCAGTTACTCGAGCGTTACAGATACGCAGTATTTT
TRBD2	TRBJ2-1	TRBV6-2/TRBV6-3	NA	CASSYPSGRTNEQFF	TGTGCCAGCAGTTACCCTAGCGGGAGGACCAATGAGCAGTTCTTC
NA	TRBJ1-1	TRBV6-2/TRBV6-3	once	CASSSLAINTEAFF	TGTGCCAGCAGTTCGCTGGCGATAAACACTGAAGCTTTCTTT